These 13 T cell receptor beta chains originate from one sample sequenced in a study of cytomegalovirus exposure and HLA in healthy donors. The PCR contained 60 Vbeta and 13 Jbeta primers. Generated by immunoSEQ multiplex PCR, the TCRdb table keeps only in-frame clones and is missing some. The table lists about 170,000 clones, roughly 76% of them singletons, with approximately 2.4% in the top ten. Sequenced: PBMCs. The receptors shown here come from a male donor in good health and CMV-seronegative.

The rearrangement uses TRBV6-1 and TRBJ1-2; 9 bases map to TRBD1. The CDR3 is 14 amino acids. The V gene end was trimmed by 2 bases and the J gene end by 6 bases; junction bases not matched to a gene: 4. Looked up from germline, CDR1 is MNHNS and CDR2 is SASEGT. This chain's CDR3 is CASSERQGVNGYTF. CDR3 coding DNA: TGTGCCAGCAGTGAACGACAGGGGGTTAATGGCTACACCTTC.

This chain uses TRBV27 with TRBJ1-1; a possible D gene is TRBD1 (6 bases). Trimming took off 4 bases at V and 3 bases at J, with 18 bases between the two ends. The germline V gene has CDR1 MNHEY and CDR2 SMNVEV (reference sequence). There are 16 residues in the CDR3. Here the CDR3 reads CASSSNQGLRDTEAFF. The DNA for the CDR3 is TGTGCCAGCAGTTCGAATCAGGGGCTTAGGGACACTGAAGCTTTCTTT.

This chain joins TRBV25-1 and TRBJ2-5; no reliable D call. CDR1 is MGHDK and CDR2 is SYGVNS in the germline V gene. The CDR3 loop spans 15 amino acids. Trimming took off 3 bases at V and 3 bases at J, with 14 bases between the two ends. The CDR3 reads CASSDRLVKKETQYF. The CDR3 region has the DNA TGTGCCAGCAGTGACCGCTTAGTAAAGAAAGAGACCCAGTACTTC. Drawing the rest from reference TRBV25-1 and TRBJ2-5, the complete variable domain is EADIYQTPRYLVIGTGKKITLECSQTMGHDKMYWYQQDPGMELHLIHYSYGVNSTEKGDLSSESTVSRIRTEHFPLTLESARPSHTSQYLCASSDRLVKKETQYFGPGTRLLVL.

The chain recombines TRBV7-2 with TRBJ2-7; 10 bases line up with TRBD2. The CDR3 length is 14 residues. The V and J ends lost 8 bases and 4 bases, in that order; junction bases with no gene match: 8. The germline V gene encodes CDR1 SGHTA and CDR2 FQGNSA. CDR3 sequence reads: CASSVLAGPYEQYF. The CDR3 region has the DNA TGTGCCAGCTCGGTACTAGCGGGACCTTACGAGCAGTACTTC.

This chain links TRBV7-8 with TRBJ1-2, with D uncertain. Germline V gene data show CDR1 as SGHVS and CDR2 as FQNEAQ. This CDR3 comprises 13 residues. V was clipped by 5 bases and J by 8 bases, with 15 bases between them. The CDR3 spells CASSPGGPSGYTF. The CDR3 DNA reads as TGTGCCAGCAGCCCAGGTGGCCCCTCGGGCTACACCTTC. The full variable domain, completed using reference TRBV7-8 and TRBJ1-2, is GAGVSQSPRYKVAKRGQDVALRCDPISGHVSLFWYQQALGQGPEFLTYFQNEAQLDKSGLPSDRFFAERPEGSVSTLKIQRTQQEDSAVYLCASSPGGPSGYTFGSGTRLTVV.

There are a few counts of this clone. The chain combines TRBV10-3 with TRBJ1-5; the D is unclear. The CDR3 contains 14 residues. The germline gives CDR1 ENHRY, CDR2 SYGVKD. The V and J ends lost 7 bases and 0 bases respectively, with 10 bases between them. DNA of the CDR3: TGTGCCATCAATGACATCTATAGCAATCAGCCCCAGCATTTT. Translation: CAINDIYSNQPQHF.

CDR3 amino acids: CASSPENSGNTIYF. In nucleotides, the CDR3 is TGCGCCAGCAGCCCCGAGAACTCTGGAAACACCATATATTTT. This rearrangement joins TRBV4-3 to TRBJ1-3; D ambiguous. Germline V gene lookup returns CDR1 LGHNA and CDR2 YSLEER. Between the trimmed V and J ends, which lost 4 bases and 0 bases, there was a span of 7 bases. CDR3 length equals 14 residues.

This rearrangement joins TRBV18 to TRBJ1-1; D is unclear. This CDR3 comprises 15 residues. CDR1 is KGHSH, CDR2 LQKENI, per germline. The V end was cut by 1 base, the J end by 3 bases, with 12 bases between. The DNA for the CDR3 is TGTGCCAGCTCACCACAGATCCTTCGGGACACTGAAGCTTTCTTT. This sequence encodes CASSPQILRDTEAFF. Variable domain in full (rest from reference TRBV18 and TRBJ1-1): NAGVMQNPRHLVRRRGQEARLRCSPMKGHSHVYWYRQLPEEGLKFMVYLQKENIIDESGMPKERFSAEFPKEGPSILRIQQVVRGDSAAYFCASSPQILRDTEAFFGQGTRLTVV.

CDR3 coding DNA: TGTGCCAGCTCACCTATGATTGGAGACAGCTCCTACGAGCAGTACTTC. As protein: CASSPMIGDSSYEQYF. The chain combines TRBV18 with TRBJ2-7; D may be TRBD1 (5 bases). Per the germline V gene, CDR1 is KGHSH and CDR2 is LQKENI. The germline V and J ends were trimmed by 3 bases and 0 bases, with 15 bases remaining between them. This CDR3 has 16 amino acids. Full variable domain (outside the CDR3, taken from reference TRBV18 and TRBJ2-7): NAGVMQNPRHLVRRRGQEARLRCSPMKGHSHVYWYRQLPEEGLKFMVYLQKENIIDESGMPKERFSAEFPKEGPSILRIQQVVRGDSAAYFCASSPMIGDSSYEQYFGPGTRLTVT.

The rearrangement links TRBV6-5 to TRBJ2-2; 8 nucleotides match TRBD1. V shed 2 bases, J shed 2 bases, and the junction held 4 bases outside the gene matches. From germline, CDR1 is MNHEY and CDR2 SVGAGI. This CDR3 is built from 16 residues. CDR3 in DNA: TGTGCCAGCAGTTACAGGGGACAGGCTAACACCGGGGAGCTGTTTTTT. Translating it yields CASSYRGQANTGELFF.

The V and J genes are TRBV9 and TRBJ2-2; 9 bases are shared with TRBD1. CDR1 SGDLS and CDR2 YYNGEE come from the germline V gene. Trimming cost V 4 bases and J 7 bases; bases outside gene matches: 8. The CDR3 extends over 15 amino acids. CDR3 coding DNA: TGTGCCAGCAGCTCCTGGACAGGGGCGGGCGGGGAGCTGTTTTTT. Translation: CASSSWTGAGGELFF. Full variable domain (remainder filled in from reference TRBV9 and TRBJ2-2): DSGVTQTPKHLITATGQRVTLRCSPRSGDLSVYWYQQSLDQGLQFLIQYYNGEERAKGNILERFSAQQFPDLHSELNLSSLELGDSALYFCASSSWTGAGGELFFGEGSRLTVL.

This clone was detected only once. The CDR3, as DNA: TGTGCCAGCAGCTTAGGGGGCATGGTAGATCAGCCCCAGCATTTT. Protein sequence: CASSLGGMVDQPQHF. The chain recombines TRBV7-9 with TRBJ1-5, with D possibly being TRBD1 (5 bases). The V end was cut by 1 base, the J end by 5 bases, with 12 bases between. Germline CDR1 and CDR2: SEHNR and FQNEAQ (reference sequence). There are 15 residues in the CDR3. Full variable domain (missing parts from reference TRBV7-9 and TRBJ1-5): DTGVSQNPRHKITKRGQNVTFRCDPISEHNRLYWYRQTLGQGPEFLTYFQNEAQLEKSRLLSDRFSAERPKGSFSTLEIQRTEQGDSAMYLCASSLGGMVDQPQHFGDGTRLSIL.

The chain uses TRBV2 and TRBJ1-3, with unresolved D. Deletions cut 5 bases from V and 3 bases from J, with 14 bases between. CDR1 and CDR2 (germline): SNHLY, FYNNEI. CDR3 length equals 15 residues. CDR3 loop: CASSSQVPYGNTIYF. CDR3 in DNA: TGTGCCAGCAGTTCCCAGGTTCCTTATGGAAACACCATATATTTT.